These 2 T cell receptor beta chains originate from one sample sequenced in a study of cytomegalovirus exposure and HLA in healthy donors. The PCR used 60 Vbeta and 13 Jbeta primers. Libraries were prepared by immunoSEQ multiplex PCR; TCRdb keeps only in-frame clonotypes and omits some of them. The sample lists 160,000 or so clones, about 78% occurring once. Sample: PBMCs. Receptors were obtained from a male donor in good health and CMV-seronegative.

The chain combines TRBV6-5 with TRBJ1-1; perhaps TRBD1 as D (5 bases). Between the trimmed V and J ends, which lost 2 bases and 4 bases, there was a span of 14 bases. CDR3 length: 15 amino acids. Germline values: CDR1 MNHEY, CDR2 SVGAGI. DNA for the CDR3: TGTGCCAGCAGTTACATCATCTCAGGGTCCACTGAAGCTTTCTTT. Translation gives CASSYIISGSTEAFF.

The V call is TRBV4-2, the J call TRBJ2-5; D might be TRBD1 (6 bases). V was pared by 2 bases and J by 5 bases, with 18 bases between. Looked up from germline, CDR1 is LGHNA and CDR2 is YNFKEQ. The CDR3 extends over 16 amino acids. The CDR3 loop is CASSQQLLAGGETQYF. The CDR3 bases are TGTGCCAGCAGCCAACAACTTCTAGCTGGGGGCGAGACCCAGTACTTC.